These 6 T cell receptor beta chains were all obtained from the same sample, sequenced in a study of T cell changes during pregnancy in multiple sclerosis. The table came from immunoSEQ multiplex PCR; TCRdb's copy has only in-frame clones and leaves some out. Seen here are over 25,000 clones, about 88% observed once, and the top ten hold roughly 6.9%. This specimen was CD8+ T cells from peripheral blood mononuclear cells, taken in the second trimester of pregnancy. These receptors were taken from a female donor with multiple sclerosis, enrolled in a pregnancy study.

This CDR3 is CASTSGSPHEQYF. DNA of the CDR3: TGCGCCAGCACAAGTGGGAGCCCCCACGAGCAGTACTTC. This chain joins TRBV5-1 and TRBJ2-7; D is possibly TRBD2 (5 bases). This CDR3 has 13 amino acids. Trimming left V 6 bases short and J 5 bases short, with 15 bases between. The V gene's germline CDR1 is SGHRS and CDR2 YFSETQ.

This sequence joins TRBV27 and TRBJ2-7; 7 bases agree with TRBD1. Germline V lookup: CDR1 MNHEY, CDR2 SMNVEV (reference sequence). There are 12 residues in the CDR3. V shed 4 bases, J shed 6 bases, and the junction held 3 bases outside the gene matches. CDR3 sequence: CASSSSGGEQYF. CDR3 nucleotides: TGTGCCAGCAGTTCCTCAGGGGGCGAGCAGTACTTC.

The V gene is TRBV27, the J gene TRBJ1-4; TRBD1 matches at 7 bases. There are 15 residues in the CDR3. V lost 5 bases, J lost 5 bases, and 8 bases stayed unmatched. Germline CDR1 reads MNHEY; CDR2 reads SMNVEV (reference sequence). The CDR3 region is CASSVMTGSNEKLFF. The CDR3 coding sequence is TGTGCCAGCAGTGTCATGACAGGGAGCAATGAAAAACTGTTTTTT.

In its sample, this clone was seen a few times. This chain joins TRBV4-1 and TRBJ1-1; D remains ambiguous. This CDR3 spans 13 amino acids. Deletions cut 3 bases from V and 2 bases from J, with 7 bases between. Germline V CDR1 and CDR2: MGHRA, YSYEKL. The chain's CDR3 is CASSQASNTEAFF. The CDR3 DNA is TGCGCCAGCAGCCAGGCCAGTAACACTGAAGCTTTCTTT.

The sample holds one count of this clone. CDR3: CASTPGTGSLSSYNSPLHF. CDR3 DNA: TGTGCCAGCACCCCCGGGACAGGATCTTTGAGCTCCTATAATTCACCCCTCCACTTT. The chain combines TRBV28 with TRBJ1-6; 8 bases fit TRBD1. Germline V lookup: CDR1 MDHEN, CDR2 SYDVKM. This CDR3 is 19 amino acids long. V dropped 7 bases and J dropped 0; count of bases not matched to a gene: 14.

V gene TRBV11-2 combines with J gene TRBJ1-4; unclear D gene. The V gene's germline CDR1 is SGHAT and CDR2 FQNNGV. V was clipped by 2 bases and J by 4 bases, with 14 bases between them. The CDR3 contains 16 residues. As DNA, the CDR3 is TGTGCCAGCAGCTTAAGTTTCCGGGTCAATAATGAAAAACTGTTTTTT. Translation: CASSLSFRVNNEKLFF.